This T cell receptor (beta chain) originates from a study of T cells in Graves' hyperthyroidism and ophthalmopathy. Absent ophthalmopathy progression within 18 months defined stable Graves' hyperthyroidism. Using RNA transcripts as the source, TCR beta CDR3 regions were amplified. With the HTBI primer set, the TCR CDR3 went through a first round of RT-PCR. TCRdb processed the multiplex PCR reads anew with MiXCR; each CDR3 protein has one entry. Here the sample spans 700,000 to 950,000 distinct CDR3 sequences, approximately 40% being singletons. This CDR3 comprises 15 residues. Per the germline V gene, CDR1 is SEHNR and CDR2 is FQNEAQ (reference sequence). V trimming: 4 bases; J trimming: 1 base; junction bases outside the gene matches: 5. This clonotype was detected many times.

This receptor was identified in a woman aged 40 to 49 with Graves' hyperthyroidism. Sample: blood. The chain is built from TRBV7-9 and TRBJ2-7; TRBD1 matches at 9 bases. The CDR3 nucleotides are TGTGCCAGCAGCTCCGGACAGGGGTCGTCCTACGAGCAGTACTTC. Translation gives CASSSGQGSSYEQYF.